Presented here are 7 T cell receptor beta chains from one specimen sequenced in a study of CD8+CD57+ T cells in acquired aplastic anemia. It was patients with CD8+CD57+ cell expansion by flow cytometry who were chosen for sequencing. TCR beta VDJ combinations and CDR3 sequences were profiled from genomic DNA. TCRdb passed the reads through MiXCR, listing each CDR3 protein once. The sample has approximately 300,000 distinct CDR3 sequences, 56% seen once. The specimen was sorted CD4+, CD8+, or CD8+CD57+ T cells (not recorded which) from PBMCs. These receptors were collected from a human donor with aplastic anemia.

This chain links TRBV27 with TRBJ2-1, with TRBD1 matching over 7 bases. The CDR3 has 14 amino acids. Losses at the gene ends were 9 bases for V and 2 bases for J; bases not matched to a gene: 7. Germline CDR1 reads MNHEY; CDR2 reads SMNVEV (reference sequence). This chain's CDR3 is CASSYRGPYNEQFF. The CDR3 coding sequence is TGTGCCAGTTCCTACAGGGGCCCCTACAATGAGCAGTTCTTC.

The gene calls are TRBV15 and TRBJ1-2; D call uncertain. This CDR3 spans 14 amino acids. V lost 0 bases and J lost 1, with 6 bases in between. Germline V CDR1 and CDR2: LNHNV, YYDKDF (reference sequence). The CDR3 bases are TGTGCCACCAGCAGAGACTATGATAACTATGGCTACACCTTC. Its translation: CATSRDYDNYGYTF.

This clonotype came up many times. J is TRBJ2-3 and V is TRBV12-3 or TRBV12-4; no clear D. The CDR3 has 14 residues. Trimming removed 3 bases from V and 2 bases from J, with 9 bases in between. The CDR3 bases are TGTGCCAGCAGTTTTGGCGGAGACACAGATACGCAGTATTTT. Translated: CASSFGGDTDTQYF.

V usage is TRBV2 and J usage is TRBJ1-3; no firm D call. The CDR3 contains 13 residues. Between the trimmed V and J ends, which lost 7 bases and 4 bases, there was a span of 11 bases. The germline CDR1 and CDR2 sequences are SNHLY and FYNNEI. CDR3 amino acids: CASNGDRGNTIYF. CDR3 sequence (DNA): TGTGCCAGCAATGGGGATCGGGGAAACACCATATATTTT.

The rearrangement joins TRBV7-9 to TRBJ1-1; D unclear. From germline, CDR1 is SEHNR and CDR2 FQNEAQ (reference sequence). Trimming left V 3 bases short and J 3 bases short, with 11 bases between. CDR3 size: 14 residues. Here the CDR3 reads CASSFEGSDTEAFF. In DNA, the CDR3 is TGTGCCAGCAGCTTCGAAGGGTCGGACACTGAAGCTTTCTTT.

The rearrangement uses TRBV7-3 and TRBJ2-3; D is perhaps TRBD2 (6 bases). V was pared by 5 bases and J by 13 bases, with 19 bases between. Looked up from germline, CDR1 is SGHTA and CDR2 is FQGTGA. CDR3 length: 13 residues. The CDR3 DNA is TGTGCCAGCAGCATGCCAAGGGGACTTAGCGAGTATTTT. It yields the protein CASSMPRGLSEYF.

The CDR3 reads CASSQGAAGATDTQYF. For the CDR3, the DNA is TGTGCCAGCAGCCAAGGGGCAGCGGGGGCCACAGATACGCAGTATTTT. The chain recombines TRBV14 with TRBJ2-3; 8 bases are a match to TRBD2. The CDR3 length is 16 residues. Looked up from germline, CDR1 is SGHDN and CDR2 is FVKESK. V was pared by 1 base and J by 2 bases, with 5 bases of the junction left unmatched.